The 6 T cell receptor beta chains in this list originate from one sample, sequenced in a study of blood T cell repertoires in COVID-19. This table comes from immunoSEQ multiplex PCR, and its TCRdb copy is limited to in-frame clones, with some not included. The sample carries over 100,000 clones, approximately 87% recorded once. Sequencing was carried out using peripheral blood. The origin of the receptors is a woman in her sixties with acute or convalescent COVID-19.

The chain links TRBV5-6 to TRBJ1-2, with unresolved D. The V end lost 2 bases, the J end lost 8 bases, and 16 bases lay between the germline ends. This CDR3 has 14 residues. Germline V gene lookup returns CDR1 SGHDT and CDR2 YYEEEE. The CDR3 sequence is CASSLALLIRGYTF. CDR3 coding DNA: TGTGCCAGCAGCTTAGCCCTGTTAATCCGCGGCTACACCTTC.

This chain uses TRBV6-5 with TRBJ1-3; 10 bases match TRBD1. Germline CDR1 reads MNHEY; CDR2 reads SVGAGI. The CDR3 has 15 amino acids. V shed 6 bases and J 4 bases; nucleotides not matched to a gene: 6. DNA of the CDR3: TGTGCCAGCAGACTGACAGGGGGCGCCGGAAACACCATATATTTT. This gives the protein CASRLTGGAGNTIYF.

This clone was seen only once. CDR3 residues: CASSQGWAVEQYF. The CDR3 coding sequence is TGTGCCAGCAGCCAGGGGTGGGCAGTCGAGCAGTACTTC. The chain joins TRBV11-2 to TRBJ2-7; D is perhaps TRBD1 (6 bases). The CDR3 runs to 13 residues. V gave up 5 bases and J gave up 6 bases, with 14 bases separating them. Germline loops: CDR1 SGHAT, CDR2 FQNNGV.

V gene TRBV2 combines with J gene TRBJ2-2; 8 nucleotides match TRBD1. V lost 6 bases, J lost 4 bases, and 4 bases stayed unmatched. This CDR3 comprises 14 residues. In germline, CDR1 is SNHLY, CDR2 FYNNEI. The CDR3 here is CASRGQASTGELFF. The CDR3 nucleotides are TGTGCCAGCAGGGGACAGGCGAGCACCGGGGAGCTGTTTTTT.

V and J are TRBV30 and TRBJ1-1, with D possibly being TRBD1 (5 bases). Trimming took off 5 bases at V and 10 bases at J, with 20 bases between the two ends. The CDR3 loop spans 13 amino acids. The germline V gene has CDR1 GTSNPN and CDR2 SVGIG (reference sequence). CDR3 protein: CAWSSGLSGRAFF. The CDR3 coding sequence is TGTGCCTGGTCTAGCGGCCTATCAGGGAGAGCTTTCTTT.

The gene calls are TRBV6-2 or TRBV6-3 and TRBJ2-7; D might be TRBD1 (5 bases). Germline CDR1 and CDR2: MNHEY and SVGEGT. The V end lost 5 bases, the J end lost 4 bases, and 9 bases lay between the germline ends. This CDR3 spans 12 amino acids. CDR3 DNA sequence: TGTGCCAGCAGTCAGACAGTTTACGAGCAGTACTTC. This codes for CASSQTVYEQYF.